In this sample, the clone carrying this TCR beta chain turned up many times. As yet, its antigen is unknown. The entry originates in a study of read filtering for tumor transcriptome and immune sequencing. Study findings and constraints: RNA-seq captured clonotypes less deeply and reliably than IR-seq.

V gave up 4 bases and J gave up 3 bases, with 10 bases separating them. The CDR3 is made up of 13 amino acids. Germline CDR1 is LNHDA and CDR2 is SQIVND (reference sequence). From approximately 430 ng of RNA, a library with molecular barcoded alpha/delta and beta/gamma adaptors was made. MiXCR, run by TCRdb on the reads, gives a single entry per CDR3 protein. The sample includes fewer than 50,000 distinct CDR3 sequences, 10% to 15% of them seen just once. Sampling of bone marrow took place during active disease in every patient. The chain links TRBV19 to TRBJ2-7; D gene unclear. The sequence was collected from a donor aged 40 or over with multiple myeloma. The sequenced sample was a population of CD138-negative cells sorted from bone marrow. CDR3 in DNA: TGTGCCAGTAGTAAGGGAATACTCTACGAGCAGTACTTC. It is translated as CASSKGILYEQYF.